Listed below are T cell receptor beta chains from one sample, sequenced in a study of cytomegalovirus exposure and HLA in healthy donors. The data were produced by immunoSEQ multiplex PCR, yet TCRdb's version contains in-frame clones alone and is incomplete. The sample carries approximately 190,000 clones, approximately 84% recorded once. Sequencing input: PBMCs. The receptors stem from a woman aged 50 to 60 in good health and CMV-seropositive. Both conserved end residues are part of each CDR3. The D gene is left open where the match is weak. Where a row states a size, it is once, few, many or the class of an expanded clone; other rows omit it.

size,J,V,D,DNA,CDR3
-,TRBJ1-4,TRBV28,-,TGTGCCAGCAGTTTTACCCAGGCTAATGAAAAACTGTTTTTT,CASSFTQANEKLFF
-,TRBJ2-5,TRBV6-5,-,TGTGCCAGCAGTGAAGGGACACGGCCGGAGACCCAGTACTTC,CASSEGTRPETQYF
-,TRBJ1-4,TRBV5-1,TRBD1,TGCGCCAGCAGCCTCGATTGGACAGGGCAGGAAAAACTGTTTTTT,CASSLDWTGQEKLFF
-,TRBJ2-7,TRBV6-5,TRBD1,TGTGCCAGCAGTTACGGGACAGGACTAAATTACGAGCAGTACTTC,CASSYGTGLNYEQYF
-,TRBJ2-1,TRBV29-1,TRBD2,TGCAGCGTTGGGACGGGGGGGCCGGAGGAGCAGTTCTTC,CSVGTGGPEEQFF
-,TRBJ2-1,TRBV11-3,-,TGTGCCAGCAGCTTATCGGGGATTATTTACAATGAGCAGTTCTTC,CASSLSGIIYNEQFF
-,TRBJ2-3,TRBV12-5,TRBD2,TGTGCTAGTGGGGCGGGGGGAAACACAGATACGCAGTATTTT,CASGAGGNTDTQYF
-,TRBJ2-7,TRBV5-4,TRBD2,TGTGCCAGCAGCTTAGGGGCCCTCGGGGGGGGGCTTTCTGACGAGCAGTACTTC,CASSLGALGGGLSDEQYF
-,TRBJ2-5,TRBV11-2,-,TGTGCCAGCAGCTTAGCCGGGGAGACCCAGTACTTC,CASSLAGETQYF
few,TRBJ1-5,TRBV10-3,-,TGTGCCATCAGTGATCCCGAGAGGCCCCAGCATTTT,CAISDPERPQHF
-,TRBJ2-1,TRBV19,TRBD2,TGTGCCAGTAGTATCGCCGGGGGGAGGGTGAATGAGCAGTTCTTC,CASSIAGGRVNEQFF
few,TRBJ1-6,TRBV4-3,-,TGCGCCAGCAGCCAAGAAGGCGGGCTTGCACCCCTCCACTTT,CASSQEGGLAPLHF
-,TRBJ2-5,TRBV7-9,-,TGTGCCAGCAGCCTGGCGAGTGCGGGGGCCTTCCAAGAGACCCAGTACTTC,CASSLASAGAFQETQYF
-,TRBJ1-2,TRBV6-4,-,TGTGCCAGCAGTGACGGGCGAGGCTACACCTTC,CASSDGRGYTF
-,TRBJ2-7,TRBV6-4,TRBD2,TGTGCCAGCAGTTACGGTAGCGGGGGAGTTGGCGAGCAGTACTTC,CASSYGSGGVGEQYF
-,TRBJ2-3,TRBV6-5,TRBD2,TGTGCCAGCAGAACTAGCGGGGGGTTGACAGATACGCAGTATTTT,CASRTSGGLTDTQYF